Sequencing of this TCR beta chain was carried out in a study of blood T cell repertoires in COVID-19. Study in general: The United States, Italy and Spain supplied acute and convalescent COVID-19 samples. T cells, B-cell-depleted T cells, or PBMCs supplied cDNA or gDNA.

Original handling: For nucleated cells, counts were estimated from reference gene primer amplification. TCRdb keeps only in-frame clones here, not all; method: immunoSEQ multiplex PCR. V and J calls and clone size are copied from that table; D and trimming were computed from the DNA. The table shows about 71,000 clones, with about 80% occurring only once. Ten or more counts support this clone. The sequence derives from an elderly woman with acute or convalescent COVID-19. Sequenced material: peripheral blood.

Here the CDR3 reads CASSERAGGVGYTF. CDR3 coding DNA: TGTGCCAGCAGTGAAAGGGCAGGGGGCGTTGGCTACACCTTC. This sequence joins TRBV2 and TRBJ1-2; 8 bases agree with TRBD1. Unmatched junction bases numbered 6, after V lost 2 bases and J lost 7 bases. This CDR3 spans 14 amino acids. CDR1 and CDR2 (germline): SNHLY, FYNNEI.